This T cell receptor beta chain is drawn from a study of persistence of HIV-infected CD4 T cells. Cells were stimulated with overlapping HIV-1 Gag 15-mer peptides. Sorted nonresponding memory CD4+ T cells were CD40L-negative, CD69-negative, CD45RO-high. In the case of this clone: Its antigen is unidentified.

General study results and limits: Within sorted populations, more oligoclonal TCRs accompanied more oligoclonal proviruses. Degenerate expanded CDR3beta sequences were enriched among CMV- and Gag-responding cells.

The libraries were made with immunoSEQ version 4 in survey mode. Generated by immunoSEQ multiplex PCR, the TCRdb table keeps only in-frame clones and is missing some. Among about 41,000 clones listed, 75% to 85% were seen once. Material: CD4+ T cells sorted from PBMCs after approximately 20-hour stimulation, obtained from a patient who received antiretroviral therapy. The TCR sequence derives from an adult man with HIV who was CMV-seropositive.

The CDR3: CSVQGTAGYTF. The CDR3 DNA reads TGCAGCGTCCAGGGGACGGCGGGCTACACCTTC. The chain recombines TRBV29-1 with TRBJ1-2; the D gene is possibly TRBD1 (6 bases). Per germline, CDR1 SQVTM and CDR2 ANQGSEA. The CDR3 extends over 11 amino acids. The ends were cut back, 6 bases at V and 8 bases at J, with 13 bases in the middle.